The following is a T cell receptor beta chain sequence with its context. The antigen is not known. TRB amplification used 250 ng of peripheral blood genomic DNA. This sample is drawn from a study of T cell clusters in autoimmune cytopenias. One tube held mixed TRB-A and TRB-B primer pools for touch-down PCR. TCRdb reprocessed the multiplex PCR reads and keeps a single row for each CDR3 protein, giving no DNA. The sample table includes about 6,300 distinct CDR3 sequences. The study's findings and limits: Active autoimmune hepatitis patients had around 3-fold fewer exclusive TRB clusters than healthy donors.

This same sample was also part of a study on T cell repertoires in aging, cancer and after chemotherapy. From that report: Donor ages fell into six groups from 30 or younger up to 70 or older. Compared with age-matched healthy donors, untreated hematological or solid cancer patients showed higher blood TCR clonality. No conclusions about immunological memory after chemotherapy can be drawn from the repertoire data.

Sequenced material: peripheral blood. The TCR sequence derives from a human donor in good health.

The CDR3 is CASKPGYRGNEQYF. The J gene is TRBJ2-7, the V gene TRBV6-6; TCRdb reports TRBD1, a call that lacks DNA to check it against. CDR1 is MNHNY, CDR2 SVGAGI, per germline (reference sequence). This CDR3 is 14 amino acids long.